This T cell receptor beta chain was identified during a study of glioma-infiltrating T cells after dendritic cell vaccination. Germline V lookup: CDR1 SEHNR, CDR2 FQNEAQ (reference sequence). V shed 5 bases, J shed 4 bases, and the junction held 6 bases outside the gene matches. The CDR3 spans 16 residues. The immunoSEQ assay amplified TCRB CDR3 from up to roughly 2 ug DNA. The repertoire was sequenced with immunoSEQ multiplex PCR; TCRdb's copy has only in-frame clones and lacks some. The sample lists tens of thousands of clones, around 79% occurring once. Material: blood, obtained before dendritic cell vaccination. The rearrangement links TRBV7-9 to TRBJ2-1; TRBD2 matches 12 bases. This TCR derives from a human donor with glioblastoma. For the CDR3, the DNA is TGTGCCAGCAGCGCTCGGACTAGCGGGAAATACAATGAGCAGTTCTTC. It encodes CASSARTSGKYNEQFF.